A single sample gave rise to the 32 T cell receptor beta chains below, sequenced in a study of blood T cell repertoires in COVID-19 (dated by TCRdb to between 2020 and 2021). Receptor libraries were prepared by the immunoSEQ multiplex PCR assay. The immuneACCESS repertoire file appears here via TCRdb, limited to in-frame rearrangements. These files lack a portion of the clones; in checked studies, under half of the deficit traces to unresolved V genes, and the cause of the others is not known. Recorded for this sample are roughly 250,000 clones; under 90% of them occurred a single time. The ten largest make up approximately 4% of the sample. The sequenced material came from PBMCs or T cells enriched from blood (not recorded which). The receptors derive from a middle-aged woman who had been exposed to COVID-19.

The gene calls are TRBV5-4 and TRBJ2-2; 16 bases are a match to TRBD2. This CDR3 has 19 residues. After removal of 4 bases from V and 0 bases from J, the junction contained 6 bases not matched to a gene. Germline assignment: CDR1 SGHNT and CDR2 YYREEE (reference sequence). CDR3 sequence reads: CASSHPGLAGGTNTGELFF. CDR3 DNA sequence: TGTGCCAGCAGCCATCCGGGACTAGCGGGGGGGACGAACACCGGGGAGCTGTTTTTT.

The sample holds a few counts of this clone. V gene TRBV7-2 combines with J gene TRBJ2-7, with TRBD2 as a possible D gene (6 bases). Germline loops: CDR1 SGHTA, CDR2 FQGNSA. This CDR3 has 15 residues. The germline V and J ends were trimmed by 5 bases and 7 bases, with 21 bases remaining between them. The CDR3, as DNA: TGTGCCAGCAGCCTACCGGGCGGGGCCAGACGAGAGCAGTACTTC. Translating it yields CASSLPGGARREQYF.

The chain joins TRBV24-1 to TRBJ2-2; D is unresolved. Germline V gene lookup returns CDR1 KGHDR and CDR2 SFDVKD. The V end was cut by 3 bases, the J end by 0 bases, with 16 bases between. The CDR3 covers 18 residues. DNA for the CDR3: TGTGCCACCAGTGATCCCGGGTTTGTGGGTGCGAACACCGGGGAGCTGTTTTTT. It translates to CATSDPGFVGANTGELFF.

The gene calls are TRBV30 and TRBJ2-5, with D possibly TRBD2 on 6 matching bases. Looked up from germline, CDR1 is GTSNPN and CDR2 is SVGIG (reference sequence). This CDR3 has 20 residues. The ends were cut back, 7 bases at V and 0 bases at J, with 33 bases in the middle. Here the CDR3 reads CAFYPGLLNRSGSNQETQYF. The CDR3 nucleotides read TGTGCCTTTTATCCGGGACTCCTTAATCGCAGCGGTTCGAACCAAGAGACCCAGTACTTC.

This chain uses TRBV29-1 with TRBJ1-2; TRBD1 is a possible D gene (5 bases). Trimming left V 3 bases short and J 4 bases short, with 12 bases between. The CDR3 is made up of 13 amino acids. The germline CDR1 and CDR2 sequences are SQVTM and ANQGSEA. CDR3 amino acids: CSVDPGSVYGYTF. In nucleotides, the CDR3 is TGCAGCGTTGACCCAGGGTCGGTCTATGGCTACACCTTC.

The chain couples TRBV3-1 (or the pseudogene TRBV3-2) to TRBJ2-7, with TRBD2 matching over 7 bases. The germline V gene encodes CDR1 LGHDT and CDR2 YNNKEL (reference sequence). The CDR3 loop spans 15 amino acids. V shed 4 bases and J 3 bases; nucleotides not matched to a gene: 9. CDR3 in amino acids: CASSPQGGTNYEQYF. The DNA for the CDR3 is TGTGCCAGCAGCCCCCAGGGAGGGACTAACTACGAGCAGTACTTC.

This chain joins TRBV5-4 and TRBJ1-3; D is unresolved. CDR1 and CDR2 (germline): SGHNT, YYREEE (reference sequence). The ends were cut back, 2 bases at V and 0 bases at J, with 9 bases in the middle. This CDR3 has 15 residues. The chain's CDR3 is CASSLPGSSGNTIYF. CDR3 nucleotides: TGTGCCAGCAGCTTACCAGGCTCCTCTGGAAACACCATATATTTT.

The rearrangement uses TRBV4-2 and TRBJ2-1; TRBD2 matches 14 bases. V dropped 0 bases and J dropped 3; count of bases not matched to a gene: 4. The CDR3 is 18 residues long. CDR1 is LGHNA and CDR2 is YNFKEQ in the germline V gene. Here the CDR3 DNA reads TGTGCCAGCAGCCAAGATCCCGGGACTAGCGGGGGCTACAATGAGCAGTTCTTC. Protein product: CASSQDPGTSGGYNEQFF.

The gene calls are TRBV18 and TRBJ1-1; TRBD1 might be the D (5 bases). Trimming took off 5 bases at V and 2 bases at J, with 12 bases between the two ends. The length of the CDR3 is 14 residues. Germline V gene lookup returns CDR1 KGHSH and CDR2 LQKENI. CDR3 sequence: CASSTSGPNTEAFF. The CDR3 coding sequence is TGTGCCAGCTCAACGTCAGGGCCTAACACTGAAGCTTTCTTT.

CDR3 sequence reads: CASGYGGGAYNEQFF. Written as DNA, the CDR3 is TGTGCCAGCGGATACGGCGGGGGGGCCTACAATGAGCAGTTCTTC. The V and J genes are TRBV28 and TRBJ2-1, with 9 bases identical to TRBD2. The V gene's germline CDR1 is MDHEN and CDR2 SYDVKM. The CDR3 loop spans 15 amino acids. After removal of 8 bases from V and 2 bases from J, the junction contained 7 bases not matched to a gene.

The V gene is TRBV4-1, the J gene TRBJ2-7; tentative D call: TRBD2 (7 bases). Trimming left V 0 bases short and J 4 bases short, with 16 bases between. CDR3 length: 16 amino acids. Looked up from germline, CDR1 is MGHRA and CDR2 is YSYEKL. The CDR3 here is CASSQDRAGASYEQYF. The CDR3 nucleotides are TGCGCCAGCAGCCAAGATCGGGCGGGGGCATCGTACGAGCAGTACTTC.

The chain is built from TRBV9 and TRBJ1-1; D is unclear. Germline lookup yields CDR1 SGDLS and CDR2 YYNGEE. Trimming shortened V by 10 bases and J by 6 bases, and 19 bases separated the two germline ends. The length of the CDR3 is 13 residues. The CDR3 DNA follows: TGTGCCTCCAACTCGGGGTCAGGTGCTGAAGCTTTCTTT. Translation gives CASNSGSGAEAFF.

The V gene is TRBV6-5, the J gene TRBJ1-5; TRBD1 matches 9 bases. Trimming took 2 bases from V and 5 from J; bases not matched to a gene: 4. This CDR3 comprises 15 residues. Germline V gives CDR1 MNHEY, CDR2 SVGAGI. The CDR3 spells CASSYGRQGDQPQHF. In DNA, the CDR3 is TGTGCCAGCAGTTACGGACGACAGGGGGATCAGCCCCAGCATTTT.

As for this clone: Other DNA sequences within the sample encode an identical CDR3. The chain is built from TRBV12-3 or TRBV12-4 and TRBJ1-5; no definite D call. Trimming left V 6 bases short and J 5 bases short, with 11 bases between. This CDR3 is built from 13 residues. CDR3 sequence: CASSPGGYQPQHF. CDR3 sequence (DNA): TGTGCCAGCAGCCCAGGAGGGTATCAGCCCCAGCATTTT.

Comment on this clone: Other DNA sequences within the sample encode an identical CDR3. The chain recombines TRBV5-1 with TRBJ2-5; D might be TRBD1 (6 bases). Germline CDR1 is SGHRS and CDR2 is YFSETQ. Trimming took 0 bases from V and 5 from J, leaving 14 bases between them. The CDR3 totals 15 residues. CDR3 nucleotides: TGCGCCAGCAGCTTGGCGGTAGGGGGTTTGGAGACCCAGTACTTC. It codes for CASSLAVGGLETQYF.

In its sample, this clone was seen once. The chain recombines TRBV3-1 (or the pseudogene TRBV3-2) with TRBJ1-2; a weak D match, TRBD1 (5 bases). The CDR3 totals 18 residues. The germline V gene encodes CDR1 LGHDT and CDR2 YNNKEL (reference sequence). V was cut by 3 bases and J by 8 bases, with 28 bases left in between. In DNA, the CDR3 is TGTGCCAGCAGCCACCGCATGGCCTGGAGGGGAGAGGGAAGCGGCTACACCTTC. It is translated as CASSHRMAWRGEGSGYTF.

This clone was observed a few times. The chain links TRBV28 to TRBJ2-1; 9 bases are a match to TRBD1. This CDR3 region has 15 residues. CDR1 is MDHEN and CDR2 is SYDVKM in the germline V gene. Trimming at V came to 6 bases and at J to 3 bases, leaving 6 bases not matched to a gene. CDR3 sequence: CASSPGGQGYNEQFF. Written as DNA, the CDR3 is TGTGCCAGCAGCCCTGGGGGACAGGGCTACAATGAGCAGTTCTTC.

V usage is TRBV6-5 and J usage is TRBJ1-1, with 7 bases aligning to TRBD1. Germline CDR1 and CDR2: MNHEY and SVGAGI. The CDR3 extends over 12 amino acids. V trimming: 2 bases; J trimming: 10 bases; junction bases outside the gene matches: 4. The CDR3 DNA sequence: TGTGCCAGCAGTTACACCTCAGGGGGAGCTTTCTTT. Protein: CASSYTSGGAFF.

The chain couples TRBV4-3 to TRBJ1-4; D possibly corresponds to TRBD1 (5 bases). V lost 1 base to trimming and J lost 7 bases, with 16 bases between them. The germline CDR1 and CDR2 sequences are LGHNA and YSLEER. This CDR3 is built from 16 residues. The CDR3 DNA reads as TGCGCCAGCAGCCAAGGGCGATGGGGGAGGGGTGAAAAACTGTTTTTT. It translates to CASSQGRWGRGEKLFF.

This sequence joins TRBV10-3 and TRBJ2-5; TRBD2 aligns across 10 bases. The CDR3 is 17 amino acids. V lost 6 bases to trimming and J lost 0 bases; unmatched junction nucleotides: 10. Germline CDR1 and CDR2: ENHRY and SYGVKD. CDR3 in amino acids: CAIRSSSGGTYQETQYF. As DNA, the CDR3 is TGTGCCATCAGGTCTAGTAGCGGGGGGACCTACCAAGAGACCCAGTACTTC.

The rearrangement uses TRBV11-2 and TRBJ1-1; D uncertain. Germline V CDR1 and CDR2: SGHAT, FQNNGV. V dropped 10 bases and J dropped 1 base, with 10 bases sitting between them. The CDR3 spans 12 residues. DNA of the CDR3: TGTGCCACTTCTGGAGGGAACACTGAAGCTTTCTTT. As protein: CATSGGNTEAFF.

Written as DNA, the CDR3 is TGTGCCAGCAGTTACCCCTGGAGGCTCAACAATGAGCAGTTCTTC. As protein: CASSYPWRLNNEQFF. The chain recombines TRBV6-6 with TRBJ2-1, with a tentative D call TRBD2 (5 bases). Germline CDR1 MNHNY, CDR2 SVGAGI (reference sequence). This CDR3 comprises 15 residues. Deletions cut 2 bases from V and 5 bases from J, with 13 bases between.

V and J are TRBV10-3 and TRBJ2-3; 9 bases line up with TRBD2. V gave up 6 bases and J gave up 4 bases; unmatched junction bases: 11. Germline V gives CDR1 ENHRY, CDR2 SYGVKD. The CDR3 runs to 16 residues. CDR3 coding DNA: TGTGCCATCAGCCCAAGCGCGGGGGGGCTATCAGATACGCAGTATTTT. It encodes CAISPSAGGLSDTQYF.

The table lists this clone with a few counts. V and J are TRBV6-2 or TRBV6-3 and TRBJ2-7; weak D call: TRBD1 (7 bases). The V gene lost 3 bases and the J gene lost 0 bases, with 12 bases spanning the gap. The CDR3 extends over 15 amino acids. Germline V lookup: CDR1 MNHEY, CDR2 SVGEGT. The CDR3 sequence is CASSYAGQSSYEQYF. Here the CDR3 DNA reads TGTGCCAGCAGTTATGCGGGACAGAGCTCCTACGAGCAGTACTTC.

The CDR3 is CASSYSGGAMETQYF. CDR3 sequence (DNA): TGTGCCAGCAGCTACAGCGGGGGGGCAATGGAGACCCAGTACTTC. The chain links TRBV7-3 to TRBJ2-5, with 10 positions matching TRBD2. This CDR3 region has 15 residues. J was trimmed by 5 bases and V by 4 bases; bases with no gene match: 7. CDR1 and CDR2 from the germline V gene are SGHTA and FQGTGA.

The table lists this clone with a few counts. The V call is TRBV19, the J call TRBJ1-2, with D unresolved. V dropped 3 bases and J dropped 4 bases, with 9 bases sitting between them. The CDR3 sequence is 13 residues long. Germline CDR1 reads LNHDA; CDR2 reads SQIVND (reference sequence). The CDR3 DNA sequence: TGTGCCAGTAGTATGCGGGGAACCTATGGCTACACCTTC. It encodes CASSMRGTYGYTF.

Here the CDR3 reads CASSEGGQPPYGYTF. CDR3 sequence (DNA): TGCGCCAGCAGCGAGGGAGGGCAGCCCCCCTATGGCTACACCTTC. V usage is TRBV5-1 and J usage is TRBJ1-2; D unresolved. The CDR3 covers 15 residues. Trimming cost V 4 bases and J 4 bases, with 17 bases left between them. The germline V gene has CDR1 SGHRS and CDR2 YFSETQ.

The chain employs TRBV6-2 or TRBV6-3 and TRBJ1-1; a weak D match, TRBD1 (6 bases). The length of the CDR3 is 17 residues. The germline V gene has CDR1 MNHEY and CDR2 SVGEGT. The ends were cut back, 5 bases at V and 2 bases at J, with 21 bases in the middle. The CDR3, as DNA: TGTGCCAGCAGTAAACACCGGACAGAGATAACTAACACTGAAGCTTTCTTT. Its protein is CASSKHRTEITNTEAFF.

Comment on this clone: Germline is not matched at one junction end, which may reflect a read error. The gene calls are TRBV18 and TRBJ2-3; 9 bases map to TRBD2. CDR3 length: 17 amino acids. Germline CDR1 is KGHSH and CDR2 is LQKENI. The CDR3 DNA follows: TGTGCCAGTTCACCACCCATGAAGCGGGGGGCCGGAGATACGCAGTATTTT. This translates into CASSPPMKRGAGDTQYF.

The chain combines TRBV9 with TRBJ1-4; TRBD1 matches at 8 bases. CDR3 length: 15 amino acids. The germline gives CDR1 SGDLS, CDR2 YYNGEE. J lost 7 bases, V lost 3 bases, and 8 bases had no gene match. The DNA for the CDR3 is TGTGCCAGCAGCGAGCCGCAGGGGGCGGGTGAAAAACTGTTTTTT. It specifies CASSEPQGAGEKLFF. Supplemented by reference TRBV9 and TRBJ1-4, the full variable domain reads DSGVTQTPKHLITATGQRVTLRCSPRSGDLSVYWYQQSLDQGLQFLIQYYNGEERAKGNILERFSAQQFPDLHSELNLSSLELGDSALYFCASSEPQGAGEKLFFGSGTQLSVL.

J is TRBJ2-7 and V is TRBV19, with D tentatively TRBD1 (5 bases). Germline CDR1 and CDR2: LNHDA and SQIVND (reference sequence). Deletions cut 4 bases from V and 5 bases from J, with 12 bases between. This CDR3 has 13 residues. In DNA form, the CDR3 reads TGTGCCAGTAGTACAGAGACAGCCCACGAGCAGTACTTC. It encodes CASSTETAHEQYF.

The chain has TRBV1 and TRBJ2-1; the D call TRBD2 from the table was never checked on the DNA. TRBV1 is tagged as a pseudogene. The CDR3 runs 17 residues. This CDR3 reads CTSSQDLSRRTYNEQFF. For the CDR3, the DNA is TGCACCAGCAGCCAAGATCTCTCGCGGCGGACCTACAATGAGCAGTTCTTC.